This T cell receptor beta chain was found in a study of monozygotic twins with inflammatory bowel disease (dated by TCRdb to between 2018 and 2020). Notes on the research overall: In total, approximately 28 monozygotic twin pairs made up the full study: 19 Danish pairs, all IBD-discordant, plus nine German pairs, of which four were IBD-concordant and five were IBD-discordant. Disease-associated traits were sought mainly through comparisons between IBD patients and their genetically identical healthy co-twins within discordant pairs. Each individual had, on average, about 151 000 unique TCRalpha sequences and 181 000 unique TCRbeta sequences available for analysis. Overall study outcomes, separate from this receptor: IBD patients shared fewer clonotypes with other individuals than healthy twins did, most markedly in patients showing signs of disease activity. Distinction between different T cell subtypes could not be achieved in the analysis. No difference in repertoire similarity was observed between concordant and discordant twins, possibly owing to limited statistical power. Because patients were on differing immunosuppressive treatments, the repertoires may have picked up extra background noise and inter-individual variability. Measured by the inverse Simpson index, TCRbeta repertoire diversity was lower in IBD patients than in their healthy co-twins. No single strong signal or clonotype linked to IBD turned up in the results, so the idea that one exists was not supported.

To prepare the library, 5' RACE was applied. Each TCR library was prepared from about 3.5 ug of total RNA. For each sample, cDNA synthesis with SMARTScribe reverse transcriptase was split into eight separate reactions. During cDNA synthesis, template switching introduced unique molecular identifiers that contained a 6-nucleotide sample barcode. Amplification of TCRalpha and TCRbeta cDNA involved two nested PCRs of 16 and 9 cycles, and each PCR was followed by bead purification. Before amplification, the cDNA was both treated with uracil DNA-glycosylase and purified with the QIAquick PCR purification kit. In the second PCR, Illumina TruSeq-compatible adapters and sample-specific barcodes were added. Library quality and concentration were assessed using TapeStation and Qubit, and 4.5 to 6.5 ng of each library was pooled. Sequencing of pooled libraries was carried out on an Illumina HiSeq2500 single-index Rapid Run using 2 x 100 bp reads and custom sequencing primers. The paper's data handling went like this. MiGEC version 1.2.6 was used for UMI-based consensus assembly, which corrected PCR and sequencing errors. V(D)J alignment, clonotype assembly and CDR3 extraction were performed with MiXCR version 2.1.1. To normalise gene usage, clonotype sharing and MAIT/NKT TCR abundance, the top 1000, 10 000 and 20 000 clonotypes in each sample were analysed. After downsampling to 27 000 UMIs, diversity was calculated as the inverse Simpson index using the vegan R package. Paired Mann-Whitney U tests on discordant twin pairs were used, with Benjamini-Hochberg multiple-testing correction. TCRdb reprocessed the reads and lists each CDR3 protein sequence as a single entry, with no DNA. In this record, the V and J calls reflect TCRdb's handling and not the investigators' own analysis. The table for this sample lists approximately 420,000 distinct CDR3 sequences. Around 2.5% of the sample comes from the top ten.

From each donor, an approximately 2.5 ml peripheral blood sample was collected into PAXgene tubes and kept at -80 degrees C. Total RNA was isolated from whole blood with the PAXgene blood miRNA kit on an automated QIAcube, without T cell sorting. Peripheral blood from monozygotic twin pairs concordant or discordant for inflammatory bowel disease was subjected to deep TCRalpha and TCRbeta repertoire profiling with unique molecular barcoding. Smoking habits were recorded for all twin pairs, and each individual was classified as a current, former or never smoker. As to this clonotype: Its target antigen remains unknown.

The sequence was obtained from a human donor with ulcerative colitis or Crohn's disease, or a healthy co-twin of an affected twin (not recorded which). The material sequenced was blood.

The CDR3: CSVNIPGDYGYTF. The chain uses TRBV29-1 and TRBJ1-2. In the germline V gene, CDR1 corresponds to SQVTM and CDR2 to ANQGSEA. The CDR3 sequence holds 13 residues, the cysteine and phenylalanine included. There is no recorded DNA.